This section outlines one TCR beta chain sequence together with its context. V was shortened by 0 bases and J by 1 base, with 5 bases between the two germline ends. The germline CDR1 and CDR2 sequences are SGHVS and FNYEAQ. CDR3 length: 14 amino acids. The record originates from a study of control samples from healthy donors and cancer patients. Produced via immunoSEQ multiplex PCR; TCRdb's table is partial and in-frame only. There are 150,000 to 200,000 clones in the sample; 91% occur only once, and more than 1.3% lies in the top ten. The sequencing input was blood. The chain joins TRBV7-6 to TRBJ2-3; D not resolved. This receptor was identified in a woman under 40 in good health. The CDR3 spells CASSLAQGTDTQYF. The CDR3 nucleotides read TGTGCCAGCAGCTTAGCCCAGGGCACAGATACGCAGTATTTT.